This T cell receptor beta chain was captured in a study of blood T cells in healthy people across ages. Study-wide results and caveats: With age, beta diversity per million T cells declined roughly linearly, significantly by 40. Samples with more naive T cells showed higher observed beta diversity.

Using a J-beta primer mix together with a sample-barcoded 5' primer, a second PCR was run for about 6 to 12 cycles. Samples each returned at least 2.5 million CDR3-containing paired-end reads. One entry per CDR3 protein, called by TCRdb with MiXCR from the 5' RACE reads. The table lists nearly 800,000 distinct CDR3 sequences, around 50% of them singletons. The V gene's germline CDR1 is MNHEY and CDR2 SMNVEV (reference sequence). The CDR3 length is 15 residues. Extraction yielded at least 6 micrograms of total RNA per sample. In the case of this clonotype: The antigen is not known.

This TCR was recovered from a middle-aged man in good health. Material: blood. V and J are TRBV27 and TRBJ2-4; 12 positions agree with TRBD2. The J call is in doubt because the DNA end fits TRBJ2-7 better. Here the CDR3 reads CASSSGLAGRNEQYF. DNA for the CDR3: TGTGCCAGCAGTTCCGGACTAGCGGGAAGGAACGAGCAGTACTTC.